The 18 T cell receptor beta chains below were found in one sample sequenced in a study of blood T cell repertoires in COVID-19. The protocol was immunoSEQ multiplex PCR, while the TCRdb copy is restricted to in-frame clones and leaves out a portion. Of approximately 5,900 clones in the sample, around 91% were seen once. The sequenced sample consisted of peripheral blood. The receptors originated from a human donor in a cohort sampled during active COVID-19.

This chain uses TRBV7-6 with TRBJ2-2, with TRBD2 matching 7 bases. CDR3 size: 15 residues. Germline V gene data show CDR1 as SGHVS and CDR2 as FNYEAQ. J gave up 0 bases and V 6 bases, and 4 bases lay outside the gene matches. The CDR3 coding sequence is TGTGCCAGCAGTTGGGGGGGAACGAACACCGGGGAGCTGTTTTTT. Translated: CASSWGGTNTGELFF.

On this clone: The same CDR3 is also encoded by other DNA sequences in this sample. CDR3 nucleotide sequence: TGTGCCACCCAAAAGACAGGGGGAACCGGGGAGCTGTTTTTT. As protein: CATQKTGGTGELFF. The chain links TRBV24-1 to TRBJ2-2, with 9 bases identical to TRBD1. The V and J ends lost 9 bases and 5 bases, in that order; junction bases with no gene match: 6. CDR3 size: 14 residues. Germline CDR1 and CDR2: KGHDR and SFDVKD.

This clone appeared a single time. The gene calls are TRBV15 and TRBJ2-7; 7 bases are a match to TRBD1. The CDR3 is made up of 16 amino acids. Losses at the gene ends were 0 bases for V and 2 bases for J; bases not matched to a gene: 7. The germline gives CDR1 LNHNV, CDR2 YYDKDF (reference sequence). The CDR3 bases are TGTGCCACCAGCAGAGACTTAAAGGGGGCGACCTACGAGCAGTACTTC. This translates into CATSRDLKGATYEQYF. Full variable domain (remainder filled in from reference TRBV15 and TRBJ2-7): DAMVIQNPRYQVTQFGKPVTLSCSQTLNHNVMYWYQQKSSQAPKLLFHYYDKDFNNEADTPDNFQSRRPNTSFCFLDIRSPGLGDTAMYLCATSRDLKGATYEQYFGPGTRLTVT.

The rearrangement uses TRBV2 and TRBJ2-1, with D tentatively TRBD1 (5 bases). V was shortened by 4 bases and J by 4 bases, with 14 bases between the two germline ends. This CDR3 contains 15 residues. The germline gives CDR1 SNHLY, CDR2 FYNNEI. This CDR3 reads CASSGGRDYYNEQFF. The DNA of the CDR3 is TGTGCCAGCAGTGGGGGCAGGGATTATTACAATGAGCAGTTCTTC.

This chain links TRBV19 with TRBJ1-2; 7 nucleotides line up with TRBD1. This CDR3 contains 16 residues. The junction had 13 bases not matched to a gene; V was cut back by 5 bases and J by 4 bases. The germline V gene has CDR1 LNHDA and CDR2 SQIVND (reference sequence). The CDR3 loop is CASSPGTAGRPYGYTF. The DNA for the CDR3 is TGTGCCAGTAGTCCCGGGACAGCCGGTAGGCCCTATGGCTACACCTTC.

The chain couples TRBV4-3 to TRBJ1-2, with 8 bases aligning to TRBD1. Unmatched junction bases numbered 12, after V lost 3 bases and J lost 6 bases. From germline, CDR1 is LGHNA and CDR2 YSLEER. The CDR3 sequence is 16 residues long. CDR3 loop: CASSQGGGQASHGYTF. The CDR3 DNA sequence: TGCGCCAGCAGCCAGGGGGGGGGACAGGCAAGCCATGGCTACACCTTC.

The CDR3 DNA reads TGTGCCAGCAGCCAAGAAGGCAGGGAATCGCAAGAGACCCAGTACTTC. Protein sequence: CASSQEGRESQETQYF. The chain recombines TRBV3-1 (or the pseudogene TRBV3-2) with TRBJ2-5; possibly TRBD1 for D (5 bases). CDR3 size: 16 residues. V was pared by 0 bases and J by 2 bases, with 13 bases between. Germline-derived CDR1 and CDR2 are LGHDT and YNNKEL (reference sequence).

The V call is TRBV9, the J call TRBJ1-1; D is unclear. Trimming pared 3 bases from V and 0 bases from J, leaving 15 bases between. The V gene's germline CDR1 is SGDLS and CDR2 YYNGEE. CDR3 length: 16 amino acids. CDR3 sequence: CASSARGLNLNTEAFF. CDR3 nucleotides: TGTGCCAGCAGCGCGCGCGGGCTGAACCTGAACACTGAAGCTTTCTTT.

V and J are TRBV7-2 and TRBJ2-4, with D possibly being TRBD1 (6 bases). Germline values: CDR1 SGHTA, CDR2 FQGNSA. The CDR3 contains 14 residues. V was clipped by 3 bases and J by 9 bases, with 15 bases between them. CDR3 coding DNA: TGTGCCAGCAGCTTTAAGACAGGCCAGGGCATTCAGTACTTC. This codes for CASSFKTGQGIQYF.

This clone has only one observation. The chain joins TRBV7-2 to TRBJ2-1; D may be TRBD2 (5 bases). The CDR3 has 15 amino acids. V lost 5 bases to trimming and J lost 1 base, with 12 bases between them. CDR1 SGHTA and CDR2 FQGNSA come from the germline V gene. The CDR3 sequence is CASSPSGLSYNEQFF. CDR3 coding DNA: TGTGCCAGCAGCCCCTCCGGACTGTCCTACAATGAGCAGTTCTTC.

This clone has only a few counts. The chain joins TRBV7-9 to TRBJ2-7; weak D call: TRBD1 (9 bases). This CDR3 region has 18 residues. Germline V gives CDR1 SEHNR, CDR2 FQNEAQ (reference sequence). V lost 5 bases, J lost 7 bases, and 30 bases lay in between. The CDR3 nucleotides are TGTGCCAGCAGCCTTCACAGGGGGCAGGTAGCGGGAAAACGTGAGCAGTACTTC. Amino acid sequence: CASSLHRGQVAGKREQYF.

CDR3 DNA: TGTGCCAGCAGCCAAGAAGCGCAGGACAGGGGTCGTGGTGAGCAGTACTTC. As protein: CASSQEAQDRGRGEQYF. The chain has TRBV4-2 and TRBJ2-7; the match to TRBD1 covers 9 bases. J lost 7 bases, V lost 0 bases, and 13 bases had no gene match. Germline CDR1 and CDR2: LGHNA and YNFKEQ. CDR3 length: 17 amino acids.

The V gene is TRBV28, the J gene TRBJ2-1, with 7 nucleotides matching TRBD1. CDR1 and CDR2 from the germline V gene are MDHEN and SYDVKM. The length of the CDR3 is 16 residues. J gave up 4 bases and V 2 bases, and 8 bases lay outside the gene matches. The CDR3 loop reads CASSLPAGTDYNEQFF. Written as DNA, the CDR3 is TGTGCCAGCAGTTTACCAGCCGGGACAGATTACAATGAGCAGTTCTTC.

The rearrangement joins TRBV28 to TRBJ1-4, with D tentatively TRBD1 (5 bases). Germline CDR1 reads MDHEN; CDR2 reads SYDVKM. V was pared by 1 base and J by 8 bases, with 14 bases between. The CDR3 runs 15 residues. Written as DNA, the CDR3 is TGTGCCAGCAGTTTATCGGCCGGGACTGACGAAAAACTGTTTTTT. Encoded protein: CASSLSAGTDEKLFF.

This chain uses TRBV9 with TRBJ2-3; the match to TRBD2 covers 8 bases. This CDR3 has 14 amino acids. The V gene's germline CDR1 is SGDLS and CDR2 YYNGEE. V shed 6 bases, J shed 2 bases, and the junction held 5 bases outside the gene matches. CDR3 nucleotides: TGTGCCAGCACCAGCGGGAGTATCACAGATACGCAGTATTTT. Translating gives CASTSGSITDTQYF.

J is TRBJ2-5 and V is TRBV24-1, with TRBD1 matching over 10 bases. Trimming took 3 bases from V and 5 from J; bases not matched to a gene: 11. CDR3 length: 17 amino acids. Germline CDR1 KGHDR, CDR2 SFDVKD. For the CDR3, the DNA is TGTGCCACCAGTGATCCCGCAAATGACAGGGGGCGGGAGACCCAGTACTTC. Protein: CATSDPANDRGRETQYF.

This chain uses TRBV28 with TRBJ2-7; D perhaps matches TRBD1 (5 bases). Trimming cost V 5 bases and J 5 bases, with 19 bases left between them. Germline CDR1 reads MDHEN; CDR2 reads SYDVKM. CDR3 length equals 15 residues. The DNA of the CDR3 is TGTGCCAGCAGTCCCCTGGGCCAGGGTCCCAACGAGCAGTACTTC. This translates into CASSPLGQGPNEQYF.

This clone was observed a handful of times. This sequence joins TRBV30 and TRBJ1-4; D call uncertain. CDR3 length equals 13 residues. V gave up 3 bases and J gave up 7 bases, with 12 bases separating them. Germline V CDR1 and CDR2: GTSNPN, SVGIG (reference sequence). DNA of the CDR3: TGTGCCTGGAGGAGAGGAGGCGGTGAAAAACTGTTTTTT. The encoded protein is CAWRRGGGEKLFF.